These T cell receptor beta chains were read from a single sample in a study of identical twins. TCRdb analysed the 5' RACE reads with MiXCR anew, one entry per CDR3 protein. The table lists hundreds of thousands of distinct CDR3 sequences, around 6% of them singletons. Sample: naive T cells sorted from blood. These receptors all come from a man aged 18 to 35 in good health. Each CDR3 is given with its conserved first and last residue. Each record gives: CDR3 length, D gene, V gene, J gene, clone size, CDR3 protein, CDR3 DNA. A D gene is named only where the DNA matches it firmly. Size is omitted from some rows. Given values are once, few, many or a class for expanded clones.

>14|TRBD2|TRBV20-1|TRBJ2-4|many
CSARDRLAEDIQYF
TGCAGTGCTAGAGATCGACTAGCGGAGGACATTCAGTACTTC
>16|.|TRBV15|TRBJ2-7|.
CATSRDKRDIAYEQYF
TGTGCCACCAGCAGAGACAAACGGGACATCGCCTACGAGCAGTACTTC
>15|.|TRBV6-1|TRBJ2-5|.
CASSHTGPRAETQYF
TGTGCCAGCAGCCACACAGGGCCCAGGGCGGAGACCCAGTACTTC
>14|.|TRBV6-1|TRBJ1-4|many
CASSEAATNEKLFF
TGTGCCAGCAGTGAGGCAGCAACTAATGAAAAACTGTTTTTT
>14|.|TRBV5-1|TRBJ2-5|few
CASSPVGLGETQYF
TGCGCCAGCAGCCCGGTAGGGTTGGGAGAGACCCAGTACTTC
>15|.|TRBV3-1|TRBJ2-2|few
CASSQAQRRTGELFF
TGTGCCAGCAGCCAAGCCCAGCGAAGGACCGGGGAGCTGTTTTTT
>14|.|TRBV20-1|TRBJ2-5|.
CSARDGGAQETQYF
TGCAGTGCTAGAGACGGCGGGGCCCAAGAGACCCAGTACTTC
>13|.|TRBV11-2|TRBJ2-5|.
CASSLDGWETQYF
TGTGCCAGCAGCTTAGATGGGTGGGAGACCCAGTACTTC
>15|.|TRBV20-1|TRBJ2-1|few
CSARDAGGTYNEQFF
TGCAGTGCTAGAGATGCGGGCGGGACATACAATGAGCAGTTCTTC
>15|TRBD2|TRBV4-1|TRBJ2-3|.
CASKLAGGTTDTQYF
TGCGCCAGCAAACTAGCGGGAGGGACCACAGATACGCAGTATTTT
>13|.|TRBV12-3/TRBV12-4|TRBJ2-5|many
CASREPTQETQYF
TGTGCCAGCAGGGAACCCACCCAAGAGACCCAGTACTTC
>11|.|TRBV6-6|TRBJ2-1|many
CASSSANEQFF
TGTGCCAGCAGTTCGGCGAACGAGCAGTTCTTC
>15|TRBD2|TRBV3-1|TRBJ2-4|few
CASSLGLAEKNIQYF
TGTGCCAGCAGCCTGGGACTAGCGGAAAAAAACATTCAGTACTTC
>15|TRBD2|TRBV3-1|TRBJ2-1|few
CASSLSGRFINEQFF
TGTGCCAGCAGCCTCAGCGGGAGATTTATCAATGAGCAGTTCTTC
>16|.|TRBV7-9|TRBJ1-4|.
CASSFEGDGANEKLFF
TGTGCCAGCAGCTTTGAAGGGGATGGTGCTAATGAAAAACTGTTTTTT
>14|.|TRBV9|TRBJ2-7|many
CASSASDGVYEQYF
TGTGCCAGCAGCGCCTCGGACGGTGTATACGAGCAGTACTTC
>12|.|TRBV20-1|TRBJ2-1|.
CSLRGETNEQFF
TGCTCCCTGAGAGGGGAAACGAATGAGCAGTTCTTC
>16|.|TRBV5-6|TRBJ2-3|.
CASSLIQGGGPDTQYF
TGTGCCAGCAGCTTGATCCAAGGGGGAGGGCCAGATACGCAGTATTTT